A single sample is the source of the 28 T cell receptor beta chains below, sequenced in a study of T cell clonotyping in hematopoietic cell transplantation (dated by TCRdb to 2020 to 2023). Libraries were prepared through the immunoSEQ multiplex PCR assay. TCRdb carries this immuneACCESS record with in-frame sequences only. Its versions omit some clonotypes, under half of them owing to an unresolved V gene in the studies checked, with the rest unexplained. Across this sample there are 30,000 to 45,000 clones, with approximately 89% seen only once. Roughly 1.8% of the sample is taken by the ten largest. Source material: peripheral blood mononuclear cells. These TCRs come from a middle-aged woman in good health. Some clones in this sample may be carry-over from other donors' samples.

In its sample, this clone was seen once. The J gene is TRBJ1-1, the V gene TRBV30; D is undetermined. The CDR3 extends over 14 amino acids. Germline-derived CDR1 and CDR2 are GTSNPN and SVGIG (reference sequence). Trimming removed 4 bases at V and 1 base at J, with 13 bases between. The CDR3 DNA sequence: TGTGCCTGGAAGCACCGGGAGGCGAACACTGAAGCTTTCTTT. It codes for CAWKHREANTEAFF.

This clone occurred a few times. This rearrangement joins TRBV11-2 to TRBJ2-7, with 10 bases that match TRBD1. The germline CDR1 and CDR2 sequences are SGHAT and FQNNGV. V was clipped by 5 bases and J by 12 bases; unmatched bases: 10. CDR3 length: 13 amino acids. The CDR3 coding sequence is TGTGCCAGCAGCGCCCACTCGGGACAGGGGCTGTACTTC. This sequence encodes CASSAHSGQGLYF.

The rearrangement uses TRBV28 and TRBJ2-3; 9 nucleotides agree with TRBD2. The ends lost 8 bases at V and 2 bases at J; junction bases unmatched: 2. Germline lookup yields CDR1 MDHEN and CDR2 SYDVKM. The CDR3 spans 13 residues. For the CDR3, the DNA is TGTGCCAGCCGGACTAGCGACACAGATACGCAGTATTTT. This encodes CASRTSDTDTQYF.

The V gene is TRBV7-3, the J gene TRBJ1-2; 9 bases fit TRBD1. The V and J ends lost 2 bases and 5 bases, in that order; junction bases with no gene match: 6. This CDR3 comprises 15 residues. CDR1 SGHTA and CDR2 FQGTGA come from the germline V gene. The CDR3 sequence: CASSLGDRDEYGYTF. The DNA for the CDR3 is TGTGCCAGCAGCTTAGGGGACAGGGACGAGTATGGCTACACCTTC.

The rearrangement links TRBV5-1 to TRBJ2-3, with 9 bases identical to TRBD2. Germline trimming cut 7 bases from V and 4 bases from J; bases unmatched to any gene: 10. The germline CDR1 and CDR2 sequences are SGHRS and YFSETQ. The CDR3 length is 15 residues. This CDR3 is CASSGTSIPADTQYF. The CDR3 coding sequence is TGCGCCAGCTCCGGGACTAGCATCCCCGCAGATACGCAGTATTTT.

Points on this clone: One end of the junction does not line up with germline, which may come from a read error. J is TRBJ2-7 and V is TRBV20-1, with 7 bases fitting TRBD1. The CDR3 has 8 residues. Germline V gene sequence: CDR1 DFQATT, CDR2 SNEGSKA (reference sequence). The CDR3 coding sequence is TGCAGCGCCACAGGGGTAGGGTTC. This codes for CSATGVGF.

V gene TRBV6-6 combines with J gene TRBJ1-4; a possible D gene is TRBD1 (5 bases). The germline V gene has CDR1 MNHNY and CDR2 SVGAGI (reference sequence). This CDR3 contains 15 residues. Trimming shortened V by 4 bases and J by 4 bases, and 13 bases separated the two germline ends. The DNA for the CDR3 is TGTGCCAGCAGTTTGACAGACCCAAATAATGAAAAACTGTTTTTT. This gives the protein CASSLTDPNNEKLFF.

The chain joins TRBV19 to TRBJ1-1; weak D call: TRBD1 (6 bases). In germline, CDR1 is LNHDA, CDR2 SQIVND (reference sequence). The CDR3 runs to 15 residues. Trimming cost V 4 bases and J 0 bases, with 12 bases left between them. As DNA, the CDR3 is TGTGCCAGTAGTACACAGGGTTGGCTGAACACTGAAGCTTTCTTT. Its protein is CASSTQGWLNTEAFF.

This clone has only a few counts. The genes are TRBV2 and TRBJ1-5; no definite D call. The CDR3 has 11 residues. Germline V gives CDR1 SNHLY, CDR2 FYNNEI. V lost 5 bases and J 5 bases, leaving 4 bases between the germline ends. The CDR3 region is CASSWDQPQHF. The CDR3 bases are TGTGCCAGCAGTTGGGATCAGCCCCAGCATTTT.

V and J are TRBV9 and TRBJ2-5, with TRBD2 matching over 11 bases. V was pared by 0 bases and J by 2 bases, with 9 bases of the junction left unmatched. The CDR3 spans 18 residues. Looked up from germline, CDR1 is SGDLS and CDR2 is YYNGEE. The CDR3 reads CASSVGLAGGKTQETQYF. The CDR3 nucleotides read TGTGCCAGCAGCGTAGGGTTAGCGGGAGGGAAAACACAAGAGACCCAGTACTTC.

This clone was found once. The rearrangement joins TRBV7-2 to TRBJ2-7; no clear D gene. This CDR3 is built from 13 residues. Germline V gene data show CDR1 as SGHTA and CDR2 as FQGNSA. Trimming removed 2 bases from V and 0 bases from J, with 5 bases in between. CDR3 amino acids: CASSLPVSYEQYF. The CDR3 coding sequence is TGTGCCAGCAGCTTACCCGTCTCCTACGAGCAGTACTTC.

CDR3: CASSISPDTVNEQFF. In nucleotides, the CDR3 is TGTGCCAGTAGTATTTCTCCCGATACCGTCAATGAGCAGTTCTTC. The V call is TRBV19, the J call TRBJ2-1; no firm D call. This CDR3 contains 15 residues. CDR1 is LNHDA, CDR2 SQIVND, per germline (reference sequence). Trimming stripped 3 bases from V and 6 bases from J, with 15 bases between.

The V gene is TRBV7-9, the J gene TRBJ1-2; D is perhaps TRBD1 (5 bases). CDR3 length equals 12 residues. Trimming pared 11 bases from V and 6 bases from J, leaving 16 bases between. Germline V gives CDR1 SEHNR, CDR2 FQNEAQ (reference sequence). In DNA form, the CDR3 reads TGTGCCTCTTCGATAACGGGGCATGGCTACACCTTC. It codes for CASSITGHGYTF.

This clone appeared once. The CDR3 spells CASSSGGRISGNTIYF. DNA of the CDR3: TGTGCCAGCAGTTCCGGAGGACGGATCTCTGGAAACACCATATATTTT. The V call is TRBV28, the J call TRBJ1-3; D call uncertain. The CDR3 length is 16 residues. Germline-derived CDR1 and CDR2 are MDHEN and SYDVKM. Trimming cost V 4 bases and J 0 bases, with 13 bases left between them.

The count of this clone is one. The chain has TRBV9 and TRBJ2-1; TRBD2 matches at 7 bases. CDR3 length equals 16 residues. Germline V gives CDR1 SGDLS, CDR2 YYNGEE. The V segment lost 3 bases and the J segment 7 bases; nucleotides outside the gene matches: 13. CDR3 bases: TGTGCCAGCAGCGACCGGACTAGTAAGGCCGCGAATGAGCAGTTCTTC. It codes for CASSDRTSKAANEQFF.

The chain employs TRBV9 and TRBJ2-6; no clear D. Germline V gene sequence: CDR1 SGDLS, CDR2 YYNGEE. V shed 0 bases and J shed 3 bases, with 10 bases lying between them. The CDR3 has 16 amino acids. The CDR3 reads CASSVGRYFGANVLTF. CDR3 nucleotides: TGTGCCAGCAGCGTAGGCAGGTACTTTGGGGCCAACGTCCTGACTTTC.

Here the CDR3 DNA reads TGTGCCAGCAGCGATATAACAGGGGTTGATGAGAATGGCTACACCTTC. This sequence encodes CASSDITGVDENGYTF. The rearrangement joins TRBV9 to TRBJ1-2; TRBD1 aligns across 7 bases. The J segment lost 6 bases and the V segment lost 3 bases, leaving 14 bases of the junction unmatched. This CDR3 region has 16 residues. Germline values: CDR1 SGDLS, CDR2 YYNGEE. The variable domain in full, completed from reference TRBV9 and TRBJ1-2, reads DSGVTQTPKHLITATGQRVTLRCSPRSGDLSVYWYQQSLDQGLQFLIQYYNGEERAKGNILERFSAQQFPDLHSELNLSSLELGDSALYFCASSDITGVDENGYTFGSGTRLTVV.

The chain employs TRBV28 and TRBJ2-7, with TRBD1 matching over 8 bases. V lost 2 bases and J lost 2; bases outside the gene matches: 5. This CDR3 is built from 15 residues. Germline V lookup: CDR1 MDHEN, CDR2 SYDVKM. As DNA, the CDR3 is TGTGCCAGCAGTTTACCAGGGGGCTCAACCTACGAGCAGTACTTC. It is translated as CASSLPGGSTYEQYF.

The chain joins TRBV30 to TRBJ2-5; no reliable D call. This CDR3 contains 11 residues. V was cut by 8 bases and J by 2 bases, with 9 bases left in between. Germline V CDR1 and CDR2: GTSNPN, SVGIG (reference sequence). The chain's CDR3 is CALGFQETQYF. The CDR3 region has the DNA TGTGCCCTGGGATTTCAAGAGACCCAGTACTTC.

This clone came up once. The chain carries TRBV28 and TRBJ1-5; D possibly corresponds to TRBD1 (6 bases). Germline V gene lookup returns CDR1 MDHEN and CDR2 SYDVKM. V was cut by 2 bases and J by 15 bases, with 17 bases left in between. The CDR3 runs 13 residues. CDR3 in DNA: TGTGCCAGCAGTTTAGTAGGGGGGGGAGAAGGGCATTTT. Its protein product is CASSLVGGGEGHF.

The DNA for the CDR3 is TGCGCCAGCAGCTTGGCGTCGGGGTCGGGCCTCACTTCCTACGAGCAGTACTTC. It encodes CASSLASGSGLTSYEQYF. This chain connects TRBV5-1 to TRBJ2-7, with a weak D call TRBD2 (5 bases). V lost 0 bases, J lost 1 base, and 20 bases lay in between. This CDR3 has 18 residues. CDR1 SGHRS and CDR2 YFSETQ come from the germline V gene.

The V gene is TRBV5-4, the J gene TRBJ2-7; D is uncertain. The CDR3 is 12 residues long. V was clipped by 4 bases and J by 1 base, with 6 bases between them. CDR1 is SGHNT and CDR2 is YYREEE in the germline V gene (reference sequence). CDR3 nucleotide sequence: TGTGCCAGCAGCGTGGGGTCCTACGAGCAGTACTTC. It translates to CASSVGSYEQYF.

V gene TRBV19 combines with J gene TRBJ2-7; 8 nucleotides line up with TRBD2. J gave up 3 bases and V 3 bases, and 13 bases lay outside the gene matches. This CDR3 is 17 amino acids long. Germline-derived CDR1 and CDR2 are LNHDA and SQIVND (reference sequence). CDR3 in amino acids: CASSIRATSVDFYEQYF. The DNA of the CDR3 is TGTGCCAGTAGTATCCGAGCGACTAGCGTTGACTTCTACGAGCAGTACTTC.

This clone was observed a single time. The chain combines TRBV9 with TRBJ2-5; 9 positions agree with TRBD1. Germline-derived CDR1 and CDR2 are SGDLS and YYNGEE. CDR3 length equals 17 residues. V shed 0 bases, J shed 4 bases, and the junction held 10 bases outside the gene matches. The CDR3 region has the DNA TGTGCCAGCAGCGTAGAGGGGACAGGGCAACTGCGAGAGACCCAGTACTTC. The encoded protein is CASSVEGTGQLRETQYF.

J is TRBJ2-3 and V is TRBV7-3; TRBD2 agrees at 13 bases. J gave up 8 bases and V 4 bases, and 3 bases lay outside the gene matches. There are 14 residues in the CDR3. Germline CDR1 reads SGHTA; CDR2 reads FQGTGA. CDR3 nucleotides: TGTGCCAGCAGCTCACTAGCGGGAGGGGGTACGCAGTATTTT. Its translation is CASSSLAGGGTQYF.

This clone was seen a few times. The chain combines TRBV30 with TRBJ2-1; D call uncertain. The V end lost 0 bases, the J end lost 7 bases, and 10 bases lay between the germline ends. The length of the CDR3 is 13 residues. CDR1 GTSNPN and CDR2 SVGIG come from the germline V gene (reference sequence). CDR3 sequence reads: CAWSVSSLNEQFF. The CDR3 DNA sequence: TGTGCCTGGAGTGTCAGTAGCTTAAATGAGCAGTTCTTC.

This clone has a handful of counts. CDR3: CASSLDRRETQYF. Here the CDR3 DNA reads TGTGCCAGCAGCTTGGACCGAAGGGAGACCCAGTACTTC. The chain joins TRBV5-4 to TRBJ2-5, with D unresolved. Trimming cost V 0 bases and J 5 bases, with 8 bases left between them. The CDR3 has 13 residues. Germline-derived CDR1 and CDR2 are SGHNT and YYREEE (reference sequence).

The chain couples TRBV7-2 to TRBJ2-5, with 7 nucleotides matching TRBD1. Per the germline V gene, CDR1 is SGHTA and CDR2 is FQGNSA. With V trimmed by 5 bases and J by 5 bases, 5 bases remained unmatched. CDR3 size: 13 residues. CDR3 nucleotides: TGTGCCAGCAGCCAAGGACAGGAGGAGACCCAGTACTTC. Translation gives CASSQGQEETQYF.